This TCR beta chain is drawn from a study of CD8+ T cells in alopecia areata. Sequencing relied on a cDNA template that was reverse transcribed from extracted RNA. Produced via immunoSEQ multiplex PCR; TCRdb's table is partial and in-frame only. The data show 150,000 to 200,000 clones, around 54% seen once. The CDR3 covers 9 residues. V dropped 6 bases and J dropped 10 bases, with 3 bases sitting between them. Germline V gives CDR1 MNHGY, CDR2 SVAAGI. What was sequenced was CD4+ T cells sorted from blood. This chain uses TRBV6-9 with TRBJ1-4, with D unresolved. This clonotype was sampled from a human donor in good health. CDR3 coding DNA: TGTGCCAGCAGCATAAAACTGTTTTTT. This encodes CASSIKLFF.